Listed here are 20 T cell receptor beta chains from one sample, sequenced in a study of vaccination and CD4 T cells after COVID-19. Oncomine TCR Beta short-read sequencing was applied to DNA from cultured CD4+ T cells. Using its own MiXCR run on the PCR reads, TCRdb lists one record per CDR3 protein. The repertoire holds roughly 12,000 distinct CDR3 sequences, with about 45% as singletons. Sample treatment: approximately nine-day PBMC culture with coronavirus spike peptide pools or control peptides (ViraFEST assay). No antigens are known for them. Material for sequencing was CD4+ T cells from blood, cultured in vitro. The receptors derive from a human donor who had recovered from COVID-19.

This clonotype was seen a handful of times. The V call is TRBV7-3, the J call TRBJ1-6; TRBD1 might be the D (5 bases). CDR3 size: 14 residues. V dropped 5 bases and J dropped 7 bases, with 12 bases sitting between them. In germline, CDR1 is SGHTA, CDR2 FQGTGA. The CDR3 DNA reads TGTGCCAGCAGCCAGCGGGGGGAGAATTCACCCCTCCACTTT. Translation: CASSQRGENSPLHF.

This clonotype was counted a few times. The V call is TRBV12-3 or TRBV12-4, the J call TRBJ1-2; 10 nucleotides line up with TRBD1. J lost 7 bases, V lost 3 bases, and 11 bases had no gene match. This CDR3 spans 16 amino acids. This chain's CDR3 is CASSFTRQGAIGGYTF. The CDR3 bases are TGTGCCAGCAGTTTCACGCGACAGGGGGCGATAGGTGGCTACACCTTC.

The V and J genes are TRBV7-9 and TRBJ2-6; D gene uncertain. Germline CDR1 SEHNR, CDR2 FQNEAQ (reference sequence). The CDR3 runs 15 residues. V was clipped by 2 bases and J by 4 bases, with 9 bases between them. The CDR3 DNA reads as TGTGCCAGCAGCTTATTAGGCTCCGGGGCCAACGTCCTGACTTTC. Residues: CASSLLGSGANVLTF.

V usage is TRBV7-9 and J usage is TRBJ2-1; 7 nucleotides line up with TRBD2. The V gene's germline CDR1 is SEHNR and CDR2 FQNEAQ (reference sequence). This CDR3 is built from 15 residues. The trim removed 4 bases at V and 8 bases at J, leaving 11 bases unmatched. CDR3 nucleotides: TGTGCCAGCAGCTCCCGAAGGGAGGGATTAGATGAGCAGTTCTTC. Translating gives CASSSRREGLDEQFF.

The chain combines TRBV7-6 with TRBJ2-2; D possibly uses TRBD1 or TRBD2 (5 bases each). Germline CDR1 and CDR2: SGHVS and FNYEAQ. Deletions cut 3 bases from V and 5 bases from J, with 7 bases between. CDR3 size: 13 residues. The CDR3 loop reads CASSFGTTGELFF. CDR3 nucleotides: TGTGCCAGCAGCTTCGGGACGACCGGGGAGCTGTTTTTT.

The CDR3 sequence is CASSVRNSPLHF. CDR3 sequence (DNA): TGTGCCAGCAGTGTCAGGAATTCACCCCTCCACTTT. This chain connects TRBV6-1 to TRBJ1-6; D remains ambiguous. V lost 4 bases and J 7 bases, leaving 5 bases between the germline ends. The germline gives CDR1 MNHNS, CDR2 SASEGT. CDR3 length: 12 amino acids.

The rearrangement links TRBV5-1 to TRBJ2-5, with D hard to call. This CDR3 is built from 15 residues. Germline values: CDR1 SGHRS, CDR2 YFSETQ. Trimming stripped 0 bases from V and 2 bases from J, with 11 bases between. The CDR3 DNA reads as TGCGCCAGCAGCTTGGTCCCGGGCCTACAAGAGACCCAGTACTTC. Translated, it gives CASSLVPGLQETQYF.

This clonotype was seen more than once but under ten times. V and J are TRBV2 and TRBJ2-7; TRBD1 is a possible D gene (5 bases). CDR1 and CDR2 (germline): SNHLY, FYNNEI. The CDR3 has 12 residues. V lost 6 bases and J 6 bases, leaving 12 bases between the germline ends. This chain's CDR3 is CASRPDITEQYF. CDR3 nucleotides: TGTGCCAGCAGGCCGGACATTACCGAGCAGTACTTC. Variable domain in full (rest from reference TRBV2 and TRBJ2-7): EPEVTQTPSHQVTQMGQEVILRCVPISNHLYFYWYRQILGQKVEFLVSFYNNEISEKSEIFDDQFSVERPDGSNFTLKIRSTKLEDSAMYFCASRPDITEQYFGPGTRLTVT.

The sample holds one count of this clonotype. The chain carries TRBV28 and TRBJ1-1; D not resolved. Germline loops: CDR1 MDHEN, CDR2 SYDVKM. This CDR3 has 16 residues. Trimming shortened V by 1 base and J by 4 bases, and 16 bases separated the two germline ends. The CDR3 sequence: CASSLFAGMRFTEAFF. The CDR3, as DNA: TGTGCCAGCAGTTTATTCGCGGGAATGCGGTTCACTGAAGCTTTCTTT.

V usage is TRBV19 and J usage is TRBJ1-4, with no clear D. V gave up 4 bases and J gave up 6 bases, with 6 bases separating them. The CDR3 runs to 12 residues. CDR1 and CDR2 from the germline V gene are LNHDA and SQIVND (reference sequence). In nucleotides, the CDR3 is TGTGCCAGTAGTACGTCTGATGAAAAACTGTTTTTT. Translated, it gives CASSTSDEKLFF.

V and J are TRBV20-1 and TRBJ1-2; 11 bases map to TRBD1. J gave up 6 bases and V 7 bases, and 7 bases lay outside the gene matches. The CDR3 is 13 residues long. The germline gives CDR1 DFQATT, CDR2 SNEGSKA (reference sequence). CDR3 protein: CSVADRGRDGYTF. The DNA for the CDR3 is TGCAGTGTGGCGGACAGGGGGCGTGATGGCTACACCTTC.

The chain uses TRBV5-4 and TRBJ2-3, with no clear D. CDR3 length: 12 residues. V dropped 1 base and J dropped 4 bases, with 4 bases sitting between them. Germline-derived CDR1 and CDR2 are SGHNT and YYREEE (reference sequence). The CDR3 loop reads CASSLYADTQYF. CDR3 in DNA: TGTGCCAGCAGCTTGTATGCAGATACGCAGTATTTT.

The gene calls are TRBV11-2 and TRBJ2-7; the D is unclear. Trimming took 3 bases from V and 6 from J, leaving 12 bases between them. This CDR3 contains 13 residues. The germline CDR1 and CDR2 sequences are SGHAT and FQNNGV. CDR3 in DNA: TGTGCCAGCAGCTTCTCCCCCACGACCGAGCAGTACTTC. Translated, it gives CASSFSPTTEQYF.

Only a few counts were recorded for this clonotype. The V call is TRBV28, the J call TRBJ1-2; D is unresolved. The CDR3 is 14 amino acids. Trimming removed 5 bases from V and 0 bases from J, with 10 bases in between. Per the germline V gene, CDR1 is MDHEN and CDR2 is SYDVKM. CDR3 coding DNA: TGTGCCAGCAGTCGTTCCTCCGCTAACTATGGCTACACCTTC. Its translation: CASSRSSANYGYTF.

CDR3 region: CASSGVQLTAYEQYF. Here the CDR3 DNA reads TGTGCCAGCAGTGGGGTACAGTTAACCGCCTACGAGCAGTACTTC. The chain is built from TRBV25-1 and TRBJ2-7; D gene uncertain. Trimming pared 4 bases from V and 2 bases from J, leaving 15 bases between. The CDR3 consists of 15 residues. CDR1 is MGHDK and CDR2 is SYGVNS in the germline V gene.

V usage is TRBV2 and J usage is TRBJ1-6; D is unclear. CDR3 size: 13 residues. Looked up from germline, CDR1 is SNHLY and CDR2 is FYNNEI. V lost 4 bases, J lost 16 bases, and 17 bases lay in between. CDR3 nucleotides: TGTGCCAGCAGTGCCGACCAACCTGCTTCTCTCCACTTT. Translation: CASSADQPASLHF.

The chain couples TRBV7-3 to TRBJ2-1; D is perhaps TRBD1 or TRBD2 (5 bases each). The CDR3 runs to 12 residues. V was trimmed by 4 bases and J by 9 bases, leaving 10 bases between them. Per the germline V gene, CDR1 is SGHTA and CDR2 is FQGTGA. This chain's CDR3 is CASSSYGTEQFF. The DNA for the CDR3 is TGTGCCAGCAGCTCCTACGGGACTGAGCAGTTCTTC.

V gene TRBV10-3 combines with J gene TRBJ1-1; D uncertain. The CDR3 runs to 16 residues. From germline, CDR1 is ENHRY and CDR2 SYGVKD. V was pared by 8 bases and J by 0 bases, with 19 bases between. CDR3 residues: CAISPLSSQLNTEAFF. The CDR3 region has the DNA TGTGCCATCTCCCCCCTCAGTAGCCAGTTGAACACTGAAGCTTTCTTT.

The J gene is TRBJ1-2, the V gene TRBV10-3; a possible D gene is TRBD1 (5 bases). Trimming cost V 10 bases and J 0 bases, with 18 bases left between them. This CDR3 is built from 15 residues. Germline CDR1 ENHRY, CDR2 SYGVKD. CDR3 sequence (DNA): TGTGCCACCGCCCAGGGCATCCTATCTAACTATGGCTACACCTTC. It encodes CATAQGILSNYGYTF.

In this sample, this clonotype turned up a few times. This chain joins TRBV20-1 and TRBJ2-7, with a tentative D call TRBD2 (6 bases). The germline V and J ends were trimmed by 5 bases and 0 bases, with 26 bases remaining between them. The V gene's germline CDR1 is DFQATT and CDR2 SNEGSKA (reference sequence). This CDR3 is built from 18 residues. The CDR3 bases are TGCAGTGCTCCACATCCCCCGTCCGGGACTCAGAGCTCCTACGAGCAGTACTTC. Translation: CSAPHPPSGTQSSYEQYF.